This is a list of T cell receptor beta chains from one sample in a study of spatial heterogeneity in lung cancer. One entry per CDR3 protein, called by TCRdb with MiXCR from the 5' RACE reads. The repertoire holds more than 80,000 distinct CDR3 sequences, with 10% to 15% as singletons. The sequencing here drew on PBMCs, taken at surgery. The origin of the receptors is a male donor with early-stage non-small cell lung cancer. Each CDR3 is given without its conserved first and last residue. Expanded clones get a size class; other rows say once, few or many, or leave the size out.

>TRBJ2-2|.|TRBV30
AWIKLNTGELF
>TRBJ2-7|few|TRBV5-6
ASSWGTGTQPYEQY
>TRBJ1-1|few|TRBV29-1
SVSGTAITEAF
>TRBJ1-3|many|TRBV12-3/TRBV12-4
ASNEKGNTIY
>TRBJ2-2|.|TRBV7-2
ASSLATDTGELF
>TRBJ1-4|few|TRBV7-9
ASSTPGQGHGKLF
>TRBJ2-3|few|TRBV28
ASSYRTGLTDTQY
>TRBJ2-2|many|TRBV7-9
ASRRSGTNTGELF
>TRBJ2-5|many|TRBV3-1
ASSQDQGFETQY
>TRBJ2-7|.|TRBV6-6
ASSYSAGQGASYEQY
>TRBJ2-1|few|TRBV12-3/TRBV12-4
ASTLTGGGSWFGEQF
>TRBJ2-5|few|TRBV7-8
ASSLRTGSQETQY
>TRBJ2-4|few|TRBV5-1
ASSKGNIQY
>TRBJ2-7|few|TRBV28
ASSLWGGRYEQY
>TRBJ2-5|many|TRBV2
ASSKDRSPGTQY
>TRBJ2-4|.|TRBV23-1
ASSPSGGRRAKNIQY
>TRBJ2-1|.|TRBV7-2
ASSLAPSGAGYNEQF
>TRBJ2-7|few|TRBV20-1
SEQREGYEQY
>TRBJ2-7|few|TRBV29-1
SVYGAGGGEQY
>TRBJ1-6|few|TRBV15
ATSRGTASGNSPLH
>TRBJ2-5|few|TRBV7-2
ASSLVVRTMETQY
>TRBJ2-5|.|TRBV6-6
ASSSPVPETQY
>TRBJ1-1|few|TRBV7-2
ASTTGPGVAEAF